The source of this T cell receptor (beta chain) is a study of CD8+ T cells in alopecia areata. Study background: Each of the treated patients was given oral tofacitinib, 5 to 10 mg twice daily, for moderate-to-severe alopecia areata.

Trimming removed 1 base at V and 0 bases at J, with 7 bases between. The CDR3 is 16 amino acids. Per the germline V gene, CDR1 is SGHVS and CDR2 is FQNEAQ. After isolation, RNA underwent reverse transcription to generate cDNA as the sequencing template. The assay was immunoSEQ multiplex PCR, and TCRdb's table has in-frame clones only and misses some. The sample shows 130,000 to 150,000 clones, 75% to 90% of them seen only once. The V gene is TRBV7-8, the J gene TRBJ2-6; D is undetermined. The receptor comes from a human donor with alopecia areata. The sequencing used CD8+ T cells sorted from blood, collected at week 0. The CDR3 loop is CASSLVWDSGANVLTF. DNA for the CDR3: TGTGCCAGCAGCTTAGTATGGGACTCTGGGGCCAACGTCCTGACTTTC.